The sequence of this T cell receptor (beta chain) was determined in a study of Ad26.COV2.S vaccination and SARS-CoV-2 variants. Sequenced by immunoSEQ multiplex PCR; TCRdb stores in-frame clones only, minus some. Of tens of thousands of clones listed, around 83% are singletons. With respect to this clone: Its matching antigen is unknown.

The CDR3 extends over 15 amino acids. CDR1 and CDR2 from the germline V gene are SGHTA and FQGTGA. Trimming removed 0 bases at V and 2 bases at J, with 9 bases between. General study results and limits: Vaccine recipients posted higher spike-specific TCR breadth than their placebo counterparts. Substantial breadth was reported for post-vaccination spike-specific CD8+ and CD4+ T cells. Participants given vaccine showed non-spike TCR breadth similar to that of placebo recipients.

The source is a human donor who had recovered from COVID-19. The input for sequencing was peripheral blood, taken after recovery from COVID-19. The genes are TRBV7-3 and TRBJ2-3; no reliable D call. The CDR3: CASSLTPAFTDTQYF. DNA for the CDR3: TGTGCCAGCAGCTTAACGCCGGCGTTCACAGATACGCAGTATTTT. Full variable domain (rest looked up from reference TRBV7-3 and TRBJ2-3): GAGVSQTPSNKVTEKGKYVELRCDPISGHTALYWYRQSLGQGPEFLIYFQGTGAADDSGLPNDRFFAVRPEGSVSTLKIQRTERGDSAVYLCASSLTPAFTDTQYFGPGTRLTVL.